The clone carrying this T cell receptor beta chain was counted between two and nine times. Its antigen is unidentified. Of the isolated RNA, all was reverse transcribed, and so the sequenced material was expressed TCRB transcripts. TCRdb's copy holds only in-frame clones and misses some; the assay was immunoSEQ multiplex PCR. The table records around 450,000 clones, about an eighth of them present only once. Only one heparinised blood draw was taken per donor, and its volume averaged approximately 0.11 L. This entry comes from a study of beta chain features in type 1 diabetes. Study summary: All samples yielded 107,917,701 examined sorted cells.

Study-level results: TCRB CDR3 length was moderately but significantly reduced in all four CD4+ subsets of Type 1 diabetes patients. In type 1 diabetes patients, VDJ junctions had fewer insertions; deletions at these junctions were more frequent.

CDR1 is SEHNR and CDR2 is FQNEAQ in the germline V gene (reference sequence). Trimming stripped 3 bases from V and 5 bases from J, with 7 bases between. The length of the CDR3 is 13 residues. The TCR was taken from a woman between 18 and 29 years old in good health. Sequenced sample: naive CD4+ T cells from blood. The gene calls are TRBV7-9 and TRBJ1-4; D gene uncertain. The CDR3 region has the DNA TGTGCCAGCAGCTTGGGGTTAAATGAAAAACTGTTTTTT. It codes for CASSLGLNEKLFF.